The clone carrying this T cell receptor (beta chain) was counted a few times. Its antigen remains unidentified. The data are from a study of T cell repertoires in aging, cancer and after chemotherapy. The overall study: Chronic lymphocytic leukemia patients on fludarabine- or bendamustine-based regimens gave paired samples before and after chemotherapy. Study outcomes and limitations: Untreated cancer patients had significantly lower blood TCR diversity than age-matched healthy donors. No conclusions about immunological memory after chemotherapy can be drawn from the repertoire data.

A mixed TRB-A/B primer pool amplified rearranged TRB by multiplex touch-down PCR. TCRdb fed the multiplex PCR reads into MiXCR, producing one record per CDR3 protein. The sample yields 6,500 or so distinct CDR3 sequences, around a third seen once. Germline V gene data show CDR1 as MNHNS and CDR2 as SASEGT. Trimming took 4 bases from V and 1 from J, leaving 5 bases between them. The CDR3 contains 13 residues. Amplification of TCR beta used genomic DNA extracted from peripheral blood. Sequenced material: blood. This chain connects TRBV6-1 to TRBJ1-5; D is undetermined. The source of this sequence is a human donor with a blood cancer. Here the CDR3 reads CASSAWSNQPQHF. The CDR3 nucleotides read TGTGCCAGCAGTGCTTGGAGCAATCAGCCCCAGCATTTT.